The 18 T cell receptor beta chains listed next were all sequenced from one sample in a study of T-cell reconstitution after alpha-beta-depleted transplantation in children. The TCRbeta library was prepared with unique molecular identifiers. TCRdb re-analysed the PCR reads in MiXCR, keeping a single row per CDR3 protein. Among about 610,000 distinct CDR3 sequences listed, roughly a tenth were seen once. The material was PBMCs from the stem cell graft donor, obtained from the stem cell graft. Receptors originate from a human donor who donated a stem cell graft to a child with acute myeloid leukemia.

The rearrangement uses TRBV6-5 and TRBJ2-5, with a weak D call TRBD2 (6 bases). V dropped 1 base and J dropped 4 bases, with 19 bases sitting between them. Germline assignment: CDR1 MNHEY and CDR2 SVGAGI. The CDR3 length is 17 residues. This chain's CDR3 is CASSYFSGAQGGETQYF. The DNA of the CDR3 is TGTGCCAGCAGTTACTTTTCTGGCGCGCAGGGAGGAGAGACCCAGTACTTC.

The CDR3 here is CASSPPRSGPAPNEQFF. CDR3 DNA sequence: TGTGCCAGCTCACCTCCCCGTTCAGGCCCGGCTCCCAATGAGCAGTTCTTC. The chain couples TRBV18 to TRBJ2-1; D gene unclear. Per the germline V gene, CDR1 is KGHSH and CDR2 is LQKENI. This CDR3 is built from 17 residues. Deletions cut 3 bases from V and 6 bases from J, with 21 bases between. Variable domain in full (rest from reference TRBV18 and TRBJ2-1): NAGVMQNPRHLVRRRGQEARLRCSPMKGHSHVYWYRQLPEEGLKFMVYLQKENIIDESGMPKERFSAEFPKEGPSILRIQQVVRGDSAAYFCASSPPRSGPAPNEQFFGPGTRLTVL.

This clonotype came up a few times. The rearrangement joins TRBV5-1 to TRBJ2-2, with D unresolved. The CDR3 is 15 residues long. Germline V lookup: CDR1 SGHRS, CDR2 YFSETQ. V was trimmed by 2 bases and J by 7 bases, leaving 15 bases between them. In DNA form, the CDR3 reads TGCGCCAGCAGCTTAGCCAAAACAGAGCACGGGGAGCTGTTTTTT. Translation: CASSLAKTEHGELFF.

This clonotype was recorded at least ten times. V usage is TRBV20-1 and J usage is TRBJ2-5, with a tentative D call TRBD1 (5 bases). The germline V and J ends were trimmed by 2 bases and 5 bases, with 15 bases remaining between them. Per germline, CDR1 DFQATT and CDR2 SNEGSKA (reference sequence). The CDR3 is made up of 14 amino acids. The CDR3 is CSARSAGSGETQYF. DNA for the CDR3: TGCAGTGCTAGATCGGCAGGGTCCGGGGAGACCCAGTACTTC.

This clonotype was seen at least ten times. The J gene is TRBJ2-4, the V gene TRBV7-8; the match to TRBD1 covers 7 bases. The CDR3 has 16 amino acids. The V segment lost 2 bases and the J segment 4 bases; nucleotides outside the gene matches: 8. Germline V gene sequence: CDR1 SGHVS, CDR2 FQNEAQ. In nucleotides, the CDR3 is TGTGCCAGCAGCTTATCACATGTGGGACAGAAAAACATTCAGTACTTC. This codes for CASSLSHVGQKNIQYF.

This clonotype was seen a few times. The chain uses TRBV4-2 and TRBJ2-2; possibly TRBD2 for D (5 bases). Germline CDR1 LGHNA, CDR2 YNFKEQ. The CDR3 runs to 17 residues. Trimming cost V 5 bases and J 1 base, with 17 bases left between them. The chain's CDR3 is CASSSQLESGNTGELFF. The CDR3 DNA sequence: TGTGCCAGCAGCTCTCAATTGGAGAGCGGGAACACCGGGGAGCTGTTTTTT.

This clonotype appeared a few times. The chain uses TRBV30 and TRBJ1-3; a weak D match, TRBD1 (5 bases). The CDR3 spans 13 residues. Trimming left V 3 bases short and J 4 bases short, with 10 bases between. Germline V lookup: CDR1 GTSNPN, CDR2 SVGIG (reference sequence). The CDR3 spells CAWRGDEGNTIYF. The CDR3, as DNA: TGTGCCTGGAGAGGGGACGAAGGAAACACCATATATTTT.

Concerning this clonotype itself: Germline and junction disagree at one end, which may indicate a read error. The V gene is TRBV11-2, the J gene TRBJ2-3; tentative D call: TRBD1 (6 bases). The germline V gene has CDR1 SGHAT and CDR2 FQNNGV. The CDR3 contains 16 residues. The CDR3 loop reads CASSVDRTASTDTQYF. CDR3 DNA sequence: TGTGCCAGCAGCGTAGACAGGACGGCTAGCACAGATACGCAGTATTTT.

This clonotype was observed at least ten times. The CDR3 bases are TGTGCCAGCAGTACGGCGGGGTCGTATCAAGAGACCCAGTACTTC. Its protein is CASSTAGSYQETQYF. This rearrangement joins TRBV28 to TRBJ2-5, with D perhaps TRBD2 (6 bases). The V gene lost 5 bases and the J gene lost 2 bases, with 15 bases spanning the gap. CDR1 and CDR2 (germline): MDHEN, SYDVKM. There are 15 residues in the CDR3.

This clonotype came up a few times. CDR3 sequence reads: CASTIGPFNTEAFF. The CDR3, as DNA: TGTGCCAGCACCATCGGTCCCTTCAACACTGAAGCTTTCTTT. The V gene is TRBV12-3 or TRBV12-4, the J gene TRBJ1-1; no definite D call. CDR3 length: 14 residues. V was trimmed by 7 bases and J by 2 bases, leaving 14 bases between them.

This sequence joins TRBV7-8 and TRBJ2-5; TRBD1 is a possible D gene (5 bases). The V gene lost 1 base and the J gene lost 1 base, with 16 bases spanning the gap. Germline CDR1 is SGHVS and CDR2 is FQNEAQ. CDR3 length equals 17 residues. CDR3: CASSLGAGTGRQETQYF. For the CDR3, the DNA is TGTGCCAGCAGCTTAGGGGCTGGAACAGGACGCCAAGAGACCCAGTACTTC.

The chain recombines TRBV7-2 with TRBJ2-3; 9 bases match TRBD2. Germline CDR1 SGHTA, CDR2 FQGNSA. Trimming at V came to 5 bases and at J to 4 bases, leaving 13 bases not matched to a gene. This CDR3 is 17 amino acids long. In DNA form, the CDR3 reads TGTGCCAGCAGCCGGGGAGTGGCGGGAGGGACCGCAGATACGCAGTATTTT. Translation: CASSRGVAGGTADTQYF.

The gene calls are TRBV11-2 and TRBJ2-2, with D perhaps TRBD2 (5 bases). The CDR3 is 14 amino acids. Between the trimmed V and J ends, which lost 0 bases and 7 bases, there was a span of 9 bases. In germline, CDR1 is SGHAT, CDR2 FQNNGV. CDR3 DNA sequence: TGTGCCAGCAGCTTAGAGGGAGTTGGCGGGGAGCTGTTTTTT. Protein: CASSLEGVGGELFF.

This clonotype was recorded a few times. V gene TRBV20-1 combines with J gene TRBJ1-1; TRBD1 agrees at 8 bases. V lost 3 bases to trimming and J lost 0 bases; unmatched junction nucleotides: 6. The V gene's germline CDR1 is DFQATT and CDR2 SNEGSKA (reference sequence). This CDR3 is built from 15 residues. For the CDR3, the DNA is TGCAGTGCTAGGAAGCGGACAGGGATGAACACTGAAGCTTTCTTT. Translation gives CSARKRTGMNTEAFF.

The V gene is TRBV11-3, the J gene TRBJ2-1; 16 bases are a match to TRBD2. The CDR3 spans 16 residues. With 3 bases clipped from V and 7 bases from J, the junction kept 3 bases outside the gene matches. Germline lookup yields CDR1 SGHNT and CDR2 YENEEA. This CDR3 is CASSFGTSGRGNEQFF. CDR3 DNA sequence: TGTGCCAGCAGCTTCGGGACTAGCGGGAGGGGTAATGAGCAGTTCTTC. Variable domain in full (rest from reference TRBV11-3 and TRBJ2-1): EAGVVQSPRYKIIEKKQPVAFWCNPISGHNTLYWYLQNLGQGPELLIRYENEEAVDDSQLPKDRFSAERLKGVDSTLKIQPAELGDSAVYLCASSFGTSGRGNEQFFGPGTRLTVL.

The chain is built from TRBV14 and TRBJ1-1, with D possibly TRBD1 on 5 matching bases. The CDR3 consists of 13 residues. V was clipped by 6 bases and J by 0 bases, with 8 bases between them. Germline loops: CDR1 SGHDN, CDR2 FVKESK. Here the CDR3 DNA reads TGTGCCAGCAGTAAGGGGCTGAACACTGAAGCTTTCTTT. Protein sequence: CASSKGLNTEAFF.

The rearrangement joins TRBV14 to TRBJ2-7; D gene unclear. Trimming removed 6 bases at V and 0 bases at J, with 12 bases between. The CDR3 is made up of 14 amino acids. Looked up from germline, CDR1 is SGHDN and CDR2 is FVKESK. CDR3 protein: CASRAGQYSYEQYF. As DNA, the CDR3 is TGTGCCAGCAGGGCCGGGCAGTACTCCTACGAGCAGTACTTC.

This clonotype was seen a handful of times. This chain joins TRBV15 and TRBJ2-2; D may be TRBD1 or TRBD2 (6 bases each). The germline V and J ends were trimmed by 9 bases and 7 bases, with 15 bases remaining between them. Per the germline V gene, CDR1 is LNHNV and CDR2 is YYDKDF (reference sequence). This CDR3 region has 13 residues. The CDR3 DNA reads as TGTGCCACAGACACCGGGGGCCACGGGGAGCTGTTTTTT. Translated, it gives CATDTGGHGELFF.